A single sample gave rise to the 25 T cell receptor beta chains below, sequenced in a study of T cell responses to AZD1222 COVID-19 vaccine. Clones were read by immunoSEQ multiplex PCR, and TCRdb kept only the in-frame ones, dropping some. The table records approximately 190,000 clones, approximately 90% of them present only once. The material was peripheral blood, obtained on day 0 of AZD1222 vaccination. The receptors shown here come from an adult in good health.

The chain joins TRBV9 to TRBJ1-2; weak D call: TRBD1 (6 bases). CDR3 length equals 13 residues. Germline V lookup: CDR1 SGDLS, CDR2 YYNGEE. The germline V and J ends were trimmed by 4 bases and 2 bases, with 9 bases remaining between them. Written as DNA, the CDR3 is TGTGCCAGCAGCCCCGACAGGAACTATGGCTACACCTTC. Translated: CASSPDRNYGYTF.

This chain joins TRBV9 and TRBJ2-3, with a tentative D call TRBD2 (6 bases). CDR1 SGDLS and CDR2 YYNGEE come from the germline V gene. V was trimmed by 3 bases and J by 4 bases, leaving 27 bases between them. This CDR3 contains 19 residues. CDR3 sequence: CASSEPLGTSERNSDTQYF. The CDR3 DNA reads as TGTGCCAGCAGCGAGCCCCTCGGGACTTCTGAACGTAACTCAGATACGCAGTATTTT.

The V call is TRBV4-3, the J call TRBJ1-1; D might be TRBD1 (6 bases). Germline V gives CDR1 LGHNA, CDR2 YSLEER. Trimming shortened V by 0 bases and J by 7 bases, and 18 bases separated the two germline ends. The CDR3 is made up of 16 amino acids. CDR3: CASSQDRLLGTIEAFF. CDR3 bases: TGCGCCAGCAGCCAAGATCGCCTCCTGGGGACAATTGAAGCTTTCTTT.

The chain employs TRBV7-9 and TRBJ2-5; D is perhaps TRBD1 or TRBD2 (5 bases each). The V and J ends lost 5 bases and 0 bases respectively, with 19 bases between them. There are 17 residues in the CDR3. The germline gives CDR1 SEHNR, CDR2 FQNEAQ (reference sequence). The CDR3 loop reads CASSHPPGDANQETQYF. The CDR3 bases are TGTGCCAGCAGCCACCCTCCTGGGGACGCAAACCAAGAGACCCAGTACTTC. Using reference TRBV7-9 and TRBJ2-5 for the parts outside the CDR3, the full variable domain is DTGVSQNPRHKITKRGQNVTFRCDPISEHNRLYWYRQTLGQGPEFLTYFQNEAQLEKSRLLSDRFSAERPKGSFSTLEIQRTEQGDSAMYLCASSHPPGDANQETQYFGPGTRLLVL.

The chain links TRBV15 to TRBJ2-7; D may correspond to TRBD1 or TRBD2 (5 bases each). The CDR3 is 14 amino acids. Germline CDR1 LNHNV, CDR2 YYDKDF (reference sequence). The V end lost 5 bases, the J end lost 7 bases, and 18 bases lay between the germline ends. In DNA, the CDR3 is TGTGCCACCAGCGGGGGAGCGCGGCCGGGGGAGCAGTACTTC. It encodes CATSGGARPGEQYF.

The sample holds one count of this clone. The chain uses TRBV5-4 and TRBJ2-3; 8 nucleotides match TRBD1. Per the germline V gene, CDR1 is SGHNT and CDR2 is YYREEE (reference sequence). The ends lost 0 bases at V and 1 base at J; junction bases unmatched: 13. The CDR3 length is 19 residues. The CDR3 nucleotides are TGTGCCAGCAGCTTGGATTTCTTGGGCAGGGGGCCCGGCACAGATACGCAGTATTTT. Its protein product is CASSLDFLGRGPGTDTQYF.

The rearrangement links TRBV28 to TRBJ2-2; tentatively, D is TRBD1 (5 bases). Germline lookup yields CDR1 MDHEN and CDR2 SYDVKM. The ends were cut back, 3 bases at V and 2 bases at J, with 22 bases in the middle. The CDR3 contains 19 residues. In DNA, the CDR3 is TGTGCCAGCAGTTTTTCCCTCTCACAGGTCGACCCTAACACCGGGGAGCTGTTTTTT. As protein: CASSFSLSQVDPNTGELFF.

CDR3 sequence reads: CASRNLASGELFF. CDR3 nucleotide sequence: TGTGCCAGCAGAAATCTAGCCTCCGGGGAGCTGTTTTTT. V gene TRBV6-4 combines with J gene TRBJ2-2, with TRBD2 as a possible D gene (5 bases). This CDR3 comprises 13 residues. CDR1 is MRHNA, CDR2 SNTAGT, per germline. The V and J ends lost 6 bases and 6 bases respectively, with 11 bases between them.

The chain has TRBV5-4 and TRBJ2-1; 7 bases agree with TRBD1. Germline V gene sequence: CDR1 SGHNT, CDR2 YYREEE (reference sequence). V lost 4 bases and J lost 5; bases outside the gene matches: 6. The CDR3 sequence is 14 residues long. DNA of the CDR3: TGTGCCAGCAGCGAACAAGGGGGCAACAATGAGCAGTTCTTC. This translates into CASSEQGGNNEQFF.

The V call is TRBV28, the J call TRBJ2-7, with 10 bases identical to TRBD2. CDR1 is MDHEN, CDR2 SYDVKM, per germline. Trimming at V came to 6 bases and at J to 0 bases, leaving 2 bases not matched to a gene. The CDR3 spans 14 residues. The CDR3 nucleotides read TGTGCCAGCAGAAGCGGGAGGGCCTCCTACGAGCAGTACTTC. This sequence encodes CASRSGRASYEQYF.

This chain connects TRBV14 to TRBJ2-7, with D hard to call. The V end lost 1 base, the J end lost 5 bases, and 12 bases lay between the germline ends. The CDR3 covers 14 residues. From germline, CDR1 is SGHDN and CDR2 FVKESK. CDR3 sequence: CASSQALRWDEQYF. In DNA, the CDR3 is TGTGCCAGCAGCCAAGCCCTACGCTGGGACGAGCAGTACTTC.

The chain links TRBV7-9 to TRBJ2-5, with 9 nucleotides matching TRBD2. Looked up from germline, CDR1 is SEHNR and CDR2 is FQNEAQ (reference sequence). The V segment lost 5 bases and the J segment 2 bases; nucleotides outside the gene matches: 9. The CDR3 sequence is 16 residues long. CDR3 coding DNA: TGTGCCAGCAGCCCCCAGGCAGCGGGGGGTCAAGAGACCCAGTACTTC. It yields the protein CASSPQAAGGQETQYF.

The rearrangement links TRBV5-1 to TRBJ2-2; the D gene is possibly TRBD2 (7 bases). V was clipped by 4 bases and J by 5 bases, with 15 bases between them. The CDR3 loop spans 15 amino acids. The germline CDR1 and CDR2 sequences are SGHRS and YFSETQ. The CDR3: CASSVAGASTGELFF. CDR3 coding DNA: TGCGCCAGCAGCGTTGCGGGGGCGAGTACCGGGGAGCTGTTTTTT.

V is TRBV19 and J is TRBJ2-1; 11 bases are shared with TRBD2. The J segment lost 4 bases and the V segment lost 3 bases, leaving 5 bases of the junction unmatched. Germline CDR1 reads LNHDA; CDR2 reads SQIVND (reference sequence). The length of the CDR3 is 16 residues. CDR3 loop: CASSINSGGDYNEQFF. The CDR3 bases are TGTGCCAGTAGTATTAATAGCGGGGGGGATTACAATGAGCAGTTCTTC. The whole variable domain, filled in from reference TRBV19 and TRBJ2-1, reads DGGITQSPKYLFRKEGQNVTLSCEQNLNHDAMYWYRQDPGQGLRLIYYSQIVNDFQKGDIAEGYSVSREKKESFPLTVTSAQKNPTAFYLCASSINSGGDYNEQFFGPGTRLTVL.

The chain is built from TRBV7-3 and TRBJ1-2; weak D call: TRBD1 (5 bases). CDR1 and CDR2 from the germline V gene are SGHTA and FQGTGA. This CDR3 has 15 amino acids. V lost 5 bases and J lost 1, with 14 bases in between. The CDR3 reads CASSPGASFNYGYTF. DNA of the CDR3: TGTGCCAGCAGCCCTGGGGCCAGCTTTAACTATGGCTACACCTTC.

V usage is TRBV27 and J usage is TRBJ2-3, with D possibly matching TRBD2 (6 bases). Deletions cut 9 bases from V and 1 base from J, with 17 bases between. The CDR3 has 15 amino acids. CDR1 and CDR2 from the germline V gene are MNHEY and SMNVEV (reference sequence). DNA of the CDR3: TGTGCCAGTTCCACTTGGGGCGGGGGCACAGATACGCAGTATTTT. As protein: CASSTWGGGTDTQYF.

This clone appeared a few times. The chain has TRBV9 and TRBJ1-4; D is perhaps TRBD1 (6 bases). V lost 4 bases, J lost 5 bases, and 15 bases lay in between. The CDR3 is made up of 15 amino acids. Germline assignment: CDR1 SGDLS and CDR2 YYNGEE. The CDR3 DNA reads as TGTGCCAGCAGCCCCCGACAGGCGATCAATGAAAAACTGTTTTTT. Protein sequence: CASSPRQAINEKLFF.

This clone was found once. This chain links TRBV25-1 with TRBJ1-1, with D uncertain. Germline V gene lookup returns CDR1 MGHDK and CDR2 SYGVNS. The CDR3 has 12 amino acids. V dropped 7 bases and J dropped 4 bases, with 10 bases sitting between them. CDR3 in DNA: TGTGCCAGCATGGAGGGATTCACTGAAGCTTTCTTT. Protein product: CASMEGFTEAFF.

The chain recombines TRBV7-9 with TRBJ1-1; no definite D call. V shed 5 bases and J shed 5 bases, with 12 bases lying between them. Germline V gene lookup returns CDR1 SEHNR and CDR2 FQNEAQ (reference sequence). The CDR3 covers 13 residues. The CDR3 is CASSPTRGTEAFF. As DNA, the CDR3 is TGTGCCAGCAGCCCAACCCGTGGGACTGAAGCTTTCTTT.

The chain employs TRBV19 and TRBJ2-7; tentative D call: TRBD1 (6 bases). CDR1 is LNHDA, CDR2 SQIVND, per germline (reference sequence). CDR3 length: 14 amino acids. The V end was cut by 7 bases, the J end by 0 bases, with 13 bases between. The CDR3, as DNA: TGTGCCAGTAACAAGGACAGCAGCTCCTACGAGCAGTACTTC. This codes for CASNKDSSSYEQYF.

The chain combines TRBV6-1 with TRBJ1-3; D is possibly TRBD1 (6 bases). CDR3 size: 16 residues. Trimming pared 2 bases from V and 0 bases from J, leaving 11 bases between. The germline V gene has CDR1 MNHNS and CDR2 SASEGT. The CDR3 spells CASSEKGGSSGNTIYF. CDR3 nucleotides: TGTGCCAGCAGTGAAAAGGGGGGGAGCTCTGGAAACACCATATATTTT.

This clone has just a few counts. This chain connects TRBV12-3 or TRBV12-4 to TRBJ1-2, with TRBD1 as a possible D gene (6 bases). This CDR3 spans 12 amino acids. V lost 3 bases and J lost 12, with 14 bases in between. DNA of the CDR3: TGTGCCAGCAGTTTCCCTGAACAGGGTCACACCTTC. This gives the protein CASSFPEQGHTF.

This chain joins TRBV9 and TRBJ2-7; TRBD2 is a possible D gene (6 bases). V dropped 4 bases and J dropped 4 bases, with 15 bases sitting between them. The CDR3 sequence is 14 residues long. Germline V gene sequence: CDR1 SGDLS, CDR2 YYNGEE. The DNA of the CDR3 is TGTGCCAGCAGCCCCGGGATAGCGGAGTACGAGCAGTACTTC. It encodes CASSPGIAEYEQYF.

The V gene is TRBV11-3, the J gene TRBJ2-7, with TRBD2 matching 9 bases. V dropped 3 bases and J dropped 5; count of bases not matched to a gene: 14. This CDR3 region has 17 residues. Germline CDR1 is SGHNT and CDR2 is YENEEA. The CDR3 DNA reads TGTGCCAGCAGCTTGGGTTCCACCGCGGGGGGGGTCGACGAGCAGTACTTC. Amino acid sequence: CASSLGSTAGGVDEQYF.

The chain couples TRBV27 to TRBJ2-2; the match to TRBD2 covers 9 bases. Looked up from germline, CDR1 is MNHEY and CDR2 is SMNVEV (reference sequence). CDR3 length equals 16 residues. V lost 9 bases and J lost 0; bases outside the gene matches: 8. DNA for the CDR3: TGTGCCAGTAGGCTAGCGGGGACCACGAACACCGGGGAGCTGTTTTTT. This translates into CASRLAGTTNTGELFF.